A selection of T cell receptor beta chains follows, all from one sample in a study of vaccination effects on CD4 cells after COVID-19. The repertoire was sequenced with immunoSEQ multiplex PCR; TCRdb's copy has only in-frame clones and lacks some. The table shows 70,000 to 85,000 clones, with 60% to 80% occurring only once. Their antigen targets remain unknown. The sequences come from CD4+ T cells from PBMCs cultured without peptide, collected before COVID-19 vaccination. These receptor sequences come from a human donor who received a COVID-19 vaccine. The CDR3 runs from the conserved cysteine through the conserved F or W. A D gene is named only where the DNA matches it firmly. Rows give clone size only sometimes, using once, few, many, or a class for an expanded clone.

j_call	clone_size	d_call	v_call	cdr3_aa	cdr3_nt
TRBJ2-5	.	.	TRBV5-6	CASSLTGGPQETQYF	TGTGCCAGCAGCTTGACCGGGGGTCCTCAAGAGACCCAGTACTTC
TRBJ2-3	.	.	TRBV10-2	CASSGGISSYTDTQYF	TGCGCCAGCAGTGGGGGGATTTCATCCTACACAGATACGCAGTATTTT
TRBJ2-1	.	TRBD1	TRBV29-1	CSVGSRQGGNEQFF	TGCAGCGTTGGGTCGCGACAGGGGGGGAATGAGCAGTTCTTC
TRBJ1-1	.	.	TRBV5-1	CASSFSAGGNTEAFF	TGCGCCAGCAGCTTCAGTGCAGGAGGGAACACTGAAGCTTTCTTT
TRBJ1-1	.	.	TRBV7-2	CASSNRVTEAFF	TGTGCCAGCAGCAACAGGGTTACTGAAGCTTTCTTT
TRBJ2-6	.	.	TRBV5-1	CASSLGVGANVLTF	TGCGCCAGCAGCTTGGGTGTTGGGGCCAACGTCCTGACTTTC
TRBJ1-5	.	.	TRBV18	CASSPGENQPQHF	TGTGCCAGCTCACCGGGGGAGAATCAGCCCCAGCATTTT
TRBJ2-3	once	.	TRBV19	CASQSRYGTIRSTDTQYF	TGTGCCAGTCAGTCACGATACGGGACCATAAGGAGCACAGATACGCAGTATTTT
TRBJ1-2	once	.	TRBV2	CASSLGTRHTF	TGTGCCAGCAGTCTTGGGACTCGCCACACCTTC
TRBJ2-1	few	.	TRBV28	CASSKRENEQFF	TGTGCCAGCTCAAAGAGGGAGAATGAGCAGTTCTTC
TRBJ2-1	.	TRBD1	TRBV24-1	CATSDPLYRGRNEQFF	TGTGCCACCAGTGATCCGCTCTATAGGGGGCGGAATGAGCAGTTCTTC
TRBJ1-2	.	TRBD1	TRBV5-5	CASSLVLPGGIGGYTF	TGTGCCAGCAGCTTGGTGCTCCCAGGGGGCATTGGGGGCTACACCTTC
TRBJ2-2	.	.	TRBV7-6	CASSLLGSGTGELFF	TGTGCCAGCAGCTTGCTCGGGTCGGGCACCGGGGAGCTGTTTTTT
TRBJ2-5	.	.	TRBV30	CAWSVRDVRGETQYF	TGTGCCTGGAGTGTCCGGGACGTAAGGGGGGAGACCCAGTACTTC
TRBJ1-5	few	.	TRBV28	CASSTLGPSNQPQHF	TGTGCCAGCAGTACCCTGGGTCCAAGCAATCAGCCCCAGCATTTT
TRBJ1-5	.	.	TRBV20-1	CSASQPNQPQHF	TGCAGTGCTAGTCAGCCCAATCAGCCCCAGCATTTT
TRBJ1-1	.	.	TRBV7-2	CASSLRLWNTEAFF	TGTGCCAGCAGCTTAAGGTTATGGAACACTGAAGCTTTCTTT
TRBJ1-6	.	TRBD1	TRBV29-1	CSVVQGNNSPLHF	TGCAGCGTCGTACAGGGGAACAATTCACCCCTCCACTTT
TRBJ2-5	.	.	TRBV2	CASSNRQETQYF	TGTGCCAGCAGTAATAGGCAAGAGACCCAGTACTTC
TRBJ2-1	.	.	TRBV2	CASSGHNEQFF	TGTGCCAGCAGTGGTCACAATGAGCAGTTCTTC
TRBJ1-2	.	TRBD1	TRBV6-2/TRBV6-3	CASSRSGGGNGYTF	TGTGCCAGCAGTCGATCAGGGGGCGGGAATGGCTACACCTTC
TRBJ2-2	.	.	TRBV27	CASTRAQAGELFF	TGTGCCAGCACCAGGGCGCAGGCCGGGGAGCTGTTTTTT
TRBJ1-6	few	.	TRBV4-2	CASSLETGGASPLHF	TGTGCCAGCAGCCTAGAAACGGGGGGTGCTTCACCCCTCCACTTT
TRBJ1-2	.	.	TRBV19	CASSGVGFYGYTF	TGTGCCAGTAGTGGGGTGGGCTTCTATGGCTACACCTTC
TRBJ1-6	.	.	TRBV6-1	CASREGVTPESPLHF	TGTGCCAGCAGGGAAGGAGTAACACCCGAGTCACCCCTCCACTTT
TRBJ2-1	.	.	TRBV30	CACTTGSGYNEQFF	TGTGCCTGCACTACAGGGAGCGGCTACAATGAGCAGTTCTTC
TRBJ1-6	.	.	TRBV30	CAWGILNSPLHF	TGTGCCTGGGGGATCCTCAATTCACCCCTCCACTTT
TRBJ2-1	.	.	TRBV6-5	CASSYSIQSHEQFF	TGTGCCAGCAGTTACTCGATCCAAAGCCATGAGCAGTTCTTC
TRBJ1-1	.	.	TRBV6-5	CASSFRDTGTEAFF	TGTGCCAGCAGTTTCCGGGACACGGGGACTGAAGCTTTCTTT
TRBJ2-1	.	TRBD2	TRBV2	CASNSGAYNEQFF	TGTGCCAGCAATAGCGGGGCCTACAATGAGCAGTTCTTC
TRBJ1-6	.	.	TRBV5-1	CASSLEVQGTNSPLHF	TGCGCCAGCAGCTTGGAGGTGCAGGGGACTAATTCACCCCTCCACTTT
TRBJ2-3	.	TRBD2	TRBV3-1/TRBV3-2	CASSLRGVSGGAGSDTQYF	TGTGCCAGCAGCCTAAGAGGGGTTAGCGGGGGGGCCGGGTCAGATACGCAGTATTTT
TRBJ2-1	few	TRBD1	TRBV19	CASSPHRQGTTNEQFF	TGTGCCAGTAGTCCTCACCGACAGGGGACGACCAATGAGCAGTTCTTC
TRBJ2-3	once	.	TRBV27	CASRPHRSTDTQYF	TGTGCCAGCAGACCCCACCGTAGCACAGATACGCAGTATTTT
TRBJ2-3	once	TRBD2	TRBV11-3	CASSSGGTDTQYF	TGTGCCAGCAGCTCCGGGGGGACAGATACGCAGTATTTT
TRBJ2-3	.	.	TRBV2	CASRRGGGTDTQYF	TGTGCCAGCAGGAGGGGGGGTGGCACAGATACGCAGTATTTT
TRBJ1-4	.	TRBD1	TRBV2	CASKDREGEKLFF	TGTGCCAGCAAGGACAGGGAAGGCGAAAAACTGTTTTTT
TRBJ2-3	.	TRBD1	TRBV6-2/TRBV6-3	CASSWDRVTDTQYF	TGTGCCAGCAGCTGGGACAGGGTAACAGATACGCAGTATTTT
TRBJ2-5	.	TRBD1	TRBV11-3	CASSLGAGGEETQYF	TGTGCCAGCAGCTTAGGGGCAGGGGGCGAAGAGACCCAGTACTTC
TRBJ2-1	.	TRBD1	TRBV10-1	CASSESRGGRYNEQFF	TGCGCCAGCAGTGAGTCGAGAGGGGGCCGATACAATGAGCAGTTCTTC
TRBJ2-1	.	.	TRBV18	CASSPGTIYNEQFF	TGTGCCAGCTCACCGGGGACGATATACAATGAGCAGTTCTTC
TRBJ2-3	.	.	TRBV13	CASSFFQGTDTQYF	TGTGCCAGCAGCTTCTTCCAGGGCACAGATACGCAGTATTTT
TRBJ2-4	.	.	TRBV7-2	CASSLTENIQYF	TGTGCCAGCAGCTTGACGGAAAACATTCAGTACTTC
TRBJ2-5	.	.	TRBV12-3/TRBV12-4	CASSWTDQETQYF	TGTGCCAGCAGCTGGACGGACCAAGAGACCCAGTACTTC
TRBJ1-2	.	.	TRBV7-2	CASSLDGNLNYGYTF	TGTGCCAGCAGCTTAGACGGGAATCTTAACTATGGCTACACCTTC
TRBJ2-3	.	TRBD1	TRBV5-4	CASSTVPGQGADTQYF	TGTGCCAGCAGCACCGTCCCGGGACAGGGGGCAGATACGCAGTATTTT
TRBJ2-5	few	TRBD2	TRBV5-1	CASSPAGGRETQYF	TGCGCCAGCAGCCCTGCGGGGGGCCGAGAGACCCAGTACTTC
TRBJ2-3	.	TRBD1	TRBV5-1	CASSLGQGLSSTDTQYF	TGCGCCAGCAGCTTGGGACAGGGGCTTTCTAGCACAGATACGCAGTATTTT
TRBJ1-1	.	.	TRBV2	CASGPGLVNTEAFF	TGTGCCAGCGGCCCAGGGTTGGTGAACACTGAAGCTTTCTTT
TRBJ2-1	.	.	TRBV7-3	CASSPSRDFNEQFF	TGTGCCAGCAGCCCTAGCCGGGATTTCAATGAGCAGTTCTTC
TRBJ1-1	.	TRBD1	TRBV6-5	CASSSIDRGENTEAFF	TGTGCCAGCAGTTCGATCGACAGGGGGGAGAACACTGAAGCTTTCTTT
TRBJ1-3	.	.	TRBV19	CASSTGQFSGNTIYF	TGTGCCAGTAGTACCGGACAGTTCTCTGGAAACACCATATATTTT
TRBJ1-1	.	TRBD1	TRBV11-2	CASSSRQGAGTEAFF	TGTGCCAGCAGCAGCAGACAGGGGGCTGGCACTGAAGCTTTCTTT